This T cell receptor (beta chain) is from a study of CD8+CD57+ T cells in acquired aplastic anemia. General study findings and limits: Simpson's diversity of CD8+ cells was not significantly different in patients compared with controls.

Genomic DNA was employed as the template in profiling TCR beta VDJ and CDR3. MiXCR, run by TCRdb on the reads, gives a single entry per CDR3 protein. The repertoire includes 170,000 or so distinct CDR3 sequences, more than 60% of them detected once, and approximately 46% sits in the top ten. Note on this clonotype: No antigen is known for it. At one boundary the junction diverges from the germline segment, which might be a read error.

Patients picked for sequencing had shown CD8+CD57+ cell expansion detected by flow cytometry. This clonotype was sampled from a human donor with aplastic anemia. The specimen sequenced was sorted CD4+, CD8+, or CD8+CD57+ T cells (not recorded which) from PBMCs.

The CDR3 DNA is TGCGCCAGCAGCCAAGGGGACACGAGCTCCTACAATGAGCAGTTCTTC. It is translated as CASSQGDTSSYNEQFF. The chain is built from TRBV7-3 and TRBJ2-1; D might be TRBD1 (6 bases). This CDR3 is 16 amino acids long. Germline-derived CDR1 and CDR2 are SGHTA and FQGTGA.